The 7 T cell receptor beta chains below come from one sample, sequenced in a study of Tregs in tolerant kidney transplant recipients. Assay: immunoSEQ multiplex PCR; the TCRdb copy retains only in-frame clones and omits some. This table holds about 110,000 clones, roughly 90% found once. This specimen was CD4+ T cells from blood, taken before the transplant. All receptors come from a human donor who received a combined kidney and bone marrow transplant.

This clone appeared once. V usage is TRBV10-1 and J usage is TRBJ2-5; D is undetermined. Germline CDR1 reads WNHNN; CDR2 reads SYGVQD (reference sequence). Trimming left V 1 base short and J 6 bases short, with 9 bases between. The CDR3 consists of 13 residues. The CDR3 here is CASSEFPEKTQYF. CDR3 nucleotide sequence: TGCGCCAGCAGTGAGTTTCCGGAGAAGACCCAGTACTTC.

The chain combines TRBV7-9 with TRBJ2-7, with TRBD2 identical over 10 bases. The trim removed 1 base at V and 6 bases at J, leaving 9 bases unmatched. Germline V CDR1 and CDR2: SEHNR, FQNEAQ (reference sequence). The length of the CDR3 is 16 residues. The CDR3 bases are TGTGCCAGCAGCTTAGGTGGGCTAGCGGGAGTGTCCGAGCAGTACTTC. Translated: CASSLGGLAGVSEQYF.

The chain carries TRBV7-9 and TRBJ1-2; no clear D gene. Deletions cut 3 bases from V and 2 bases from J, with 7 bases between. CDR3 length: 13 residues. CDR1 SEHNR and CDR2 FQNEAQ come from the germline V gene (reference sequence). The chain's CDR3 is CASSFRENYGYTF. For the CDR3, the DNA is TGTGCCAGCAGCTTCCGGGAAAACTATGGCTACACCTTC. Full variable domain (remainder filled in from reference TRBV7-9 and TRBJ1-2): DTGVSQNPRHKITKRGQNVTFRCDPISEHNRLYWYRQTLGQGPEFLTYFQNEAQLEKSRLLSDRFSAERPKGSFSTLEIQRTEQGDSAMYLCASSFRENYGYTFGSGTRLTVV.

The rearrangement uses TRBV6-5 and TRBJ2-5, with a weak D call TRBD1 (5 bases). CDR3 size: 13 residues. Trimming pared 6 bases from V and 5 bases from J, leaving 13 bases between. Per the germline V gene, CDR1 is MNHEY and CDR2 is SVGAGI. The CDR3 region is CASRTTVLETQYF. CDR3 sequence (DNA): TGTGCCAGCAGGACGACAGTTTTGGAGACCCAGTACTTC.

This CDR3 reads CASSSAGQGYSNQPQHF. DNA of the CDR3: TGTGCCAGCAGTTCAGCCGGACAGGGCTATAGCAATCAGCCCCAGCATTTT. The chain combines TRBV28 with TRBJ1-5; 8 bases fit TRBD1. The CDR3 consists of 17 residues. Germline V gene data show CDR1 as MDHEN and CDR2 as SYDVKM. The V gene end was trimmed by 4 bases and the J gene end by 0 bases; junction bases not matched to a gene: 8.

The V call is TRBV18, the J call TRBJ1-2; 9 nucleotides line up with TRBD1. This CDR3 has 14 residues. J gave up 8 bases and V 0 bases, and 4 bases lay outside the gene matches. Germline values: CDR1 KGHSH, CDR2 LQKENI. This CDR3 is CASSPPTGGRGYTF. The CDR3 DNA reads TGTGCCAGCTCACCACCTACAGGGGGCCGAGGCTACACCTTC.

The chain carries TRBV7-9 and TRBJ1-2; 7 bases match TRBD1. In germline, CDR1 is SEHNR, CDR2 FQNEAQ (reference sequence). With V trimmed by 9 bases and J by 3 bases, 13 bases remained unmatched. CDR3 size: 15 residues. The CDR3 is CASNTGKGAYYGYTF. The CDR3 DNA is TGTGCCAGTAATACAGGGAAGGGGGCCTACTATGGCTACACCTTC.